The 5 T cell receptor beta chains reported below all come from one sample, sequenced in a study of cytomegalovirus exposure and HLA in healthy donors. Researchers ran the PCR with 60 Vbeta and 13 Jbeta primers. Profiling relied on immunoSEQ multiplex PCR, and the TCRdb table lists in-frame clones only, not all of them. The sample shows tens of thousands of clones, and approximately 15% sits with its ten largest clones. Sequenced input: PBMCs. The receptor source for this set is a man between 45 and 60 years old in good health and CMV-seropositive.

The gene calls are TRBV4-1 and TRBJ1-2, with 8 bases matching TRBD1. The CDR3 covers 17 residues. With V trimmed by 1 base and J by 3 bases, 10 bases remained unmatched. The germline V gene has CDR1 MGHRA and CDR2 YSYEKL. In DNA form, the CDR3 reads TGCGCCAGCAGCCAAGGTCAGGACAGGGTCCGTGACTATGGCTACACCTTC. It specifies CASSQGQDRVRDYGYTF.

The chain uses TRBV7-9 and TRBJ2-1; D perhaps matches TRBD2 (5 bases). The germline V and J ends were trimmed by 3 bases and 4 bases, with 13 bases remaining between them. The CDR3 contains 15 residues. Germline V lookup: CDR1 SEHNR, CDR2 FQNEAQ (reference sequence). This CDR3 is CASSFRGSPYNEQFF. The DNA of the CDR3 is TGTGCCAGCAGCTTCCGGGGTTCGCCTTACAATGAGCAGTTCTTC.

The rearrangement joins TRBV10-3 to TRBJ2-1; maybe TRBD1 (5 bases). The CDR3 covers 13 residues. CDR1 is ENHRY, CDR2 SYGVKD, per germline. The V end lost 3 bases, the J end lost 7 bases, and 10 bases lay between the germline ends. CDR3 sequence (DNA): TGTGCCATCAGTGACAGGGTCCAGAATGAGCAGTTCTTC. It specifies CAISDRVQNEQFF.

This rearrangement joins TRBV6-1 to TRBJ1-6; 7 nucleotides align to TRBD1. Germline values: CDR1 MNHNS, CDR2 SASEGT. V trimming: 3 bases; J trimming: 11 bases; junction bases outside the gene matches: 10. The CDR3 totals 15 residues. The CDR3 loop reads CASSEGPSGGTPLHF. CDR3 in DNA: TGTGCCAGCAGTGAGGGACCGTCAGGGGGGACACCCCTCCACTTT.

The chain joins TRBV6-1 to TRBJ2-7; D possibly corresponds to TRBD2 (6 bases). The CDR3 totals 15 residues. The germline CDR1 and CDR2 sequences are MNHNS and SASEGT. V was shortened by 7 bases and J by 2 bases, with 18 bases between the two germline ends. CDR3 coding DNA: TGTGCCAGCACCGAGACCCCTAGCGAACCCTACGAGCAGTACTTC. Its translation is CASTETPSEPYEQYF.